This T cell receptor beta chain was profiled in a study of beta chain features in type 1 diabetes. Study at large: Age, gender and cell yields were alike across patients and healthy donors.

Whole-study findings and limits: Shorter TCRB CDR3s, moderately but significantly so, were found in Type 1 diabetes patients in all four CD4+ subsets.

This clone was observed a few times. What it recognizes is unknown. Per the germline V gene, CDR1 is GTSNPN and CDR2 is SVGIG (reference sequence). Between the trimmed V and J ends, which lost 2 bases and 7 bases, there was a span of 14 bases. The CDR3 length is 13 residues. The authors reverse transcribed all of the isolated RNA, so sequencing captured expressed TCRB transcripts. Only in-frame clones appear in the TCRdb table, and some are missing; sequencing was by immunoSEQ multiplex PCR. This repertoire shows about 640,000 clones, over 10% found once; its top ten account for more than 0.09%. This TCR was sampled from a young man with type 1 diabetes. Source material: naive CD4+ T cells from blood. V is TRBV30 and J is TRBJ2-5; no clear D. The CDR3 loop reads CAWSKVVLGTQYF. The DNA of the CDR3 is TGTGCCTGGAGTAAAGTGGTTCTAGGGACCCAGTACTTC. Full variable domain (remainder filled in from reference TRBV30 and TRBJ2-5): SQTIHQWPATLVQPVGSPLSLECTVEGTSNPNLYWYRQAAGRGLQLLFYSVGIGQISSEVPQNLSASRPQDRQFILSSKKLLLSDSGFYLCAWSKVVLGTQYFGPGTRLLVL.